These 18 T cell receptor beta chains were sequenced from one sample in a study of T cell changes during pregnancy in multiple sclerosis. Repertoires were generated with immunoSEQ multiplex PCR, while TCRdb's copy carries only in-frame clones and drops some. The profile shows approximately 39,000 clones, approximately 94% of them singletons. This material consisted of CD4+ T cells from peripheral blood mononuclear cells, taken in the second trimester of pregnancy. The receptors shown here come from a female donor with multiple sclerosis, enrolled in a pregnancy study.

The CDR3 loop is CASSMIGAGGLLYEQYF. In nucleotides, the CDR3 is TGTGCCAGTAGTATGATTGGTGCCGGGGGACTCCTCTACGAGCAGTACTTC. This sequence joins TRBV19 and TRBJ2-7, with D possibly matching TRBD2 (6 bases). In germline, CDR1 is LNHDA, CDR2 SQIVND (reference sequence). The CDR3 runs to 17 residues. The V and J ends lost 3 bases and 3 bases respectively, with 21 bases between them. The whole variable domain, filled in from reference TRBV19 and TRBJ2-7, reads DGGITQSPKYLFRKEGQNVTLSCEQNLNHDAMYWYRQDPGQGLRLIYYSQIVNDFQKGDIAEGYSVSREKKESFPLTVTSAQKNPTAFYLCASSMIGAGGLLYEQYFGPGTRLTVT.

This clone showed up just once. The V and J genes are TRBV2 and TRBJ2-1; D might be TRBD1 (5 bases). This CDR3 has 13 amino acids. V lost 8 bases to trimming and J lost 2 bases, with 10 bases between them. Per germline, CDR1 SNHLY and CDR2 FYNNEI. The CDR3 region is CASSQGAYNEQFF. CDR3 coding DNA: TGTGCCAGCTCTCAAGGGGCCTACAATGAGCAGTTCTTC.

The V call is TRBV21-1, the J call TRBJ1-1; TRBD1 reflects the table's D call only, with no check against the DNA. TRBV21-1 is deemed a pseudogene. This CDR3 spans 13 amino acids. The CDR3 sequence is CASSRRQGTEAFF. CDR3 DNA: TGTGCCAGCAGCCGCCGACAGGGCACTGAAGCTTTCTTT.

The chain combines TRBV10-1 with TRBJ2-5, with TRBD2 identical over 8 bases. J lost 4 bases, V lost 0 bases, and 1 base had no gene match. The CDR3 is 14 residues long. Germline V CDR1 and CDR2: WNHNN, SYGVQD (reference sequence). The CDR3 nucleotides read TGCGCCAGCAGTGAGTCGGCGGGGGGAGAGACCCAGTACTTC. Translating it yields CASSESAGGETQYF.

The V and J genes are TRBV28 and TRBJ2-4; possible D gene TRBD2, 6 bases. V was trimmed by 3 bases and J by 8 bases, leaving 11 bases between them. The CDR3 is 13 amino acids. Germline CDR1 MDHEN, CDR2 SYDVKM. CDR3 region: CASSFPGVDIQYF. For the CDR3, the DNA is TGTGCCAGCAGTTTCCCGGGAGTTGACATTCAGTACTTC. The full variable domain, completed using reference TRBV28 and TRBJ2-4, is DVKVTQSSRYLVKRTGEKVFLECVQDMDHENMFWYRQDPGLGLRLIYFSYDVKMKEKGDIPEGYSVSREKKERFSLILESASTNQTSMYLCASSFPGVDIQYFGAGTRLSVL.

This sequence joins TRBV5-1 and TRBJ2-5; D is unclear. Deletions cut 0 bases from V and 0 bases from J, with 3 bases between. CDR3 size: 13 residues. Looked up from germline, CDR1 is SGHRS and CDR2 is YFSETQ. Written as DNA, the CDR3 is TGCGCCAGCAGCTTGGCCAACCAAGAGACCCAGTACTTC. It translates to CASSLANQETQYF.

The CDR3 loop reads CASSQDLPAGPMGTQYF. In DNA, the CDR3 is TGCGCCAGCAGCCAAGATCTTCCAGCGGGGCCGATGGGGACCCAGTACTTC. This chain joins TRBV4-1 and TRBJ2-5, with 7 bases fitting TRBD2. The CDR3 is 17 residues long. From germline, CDR1 is MGHRA and CDR2 YSYEKL. V was pared by 0 bases and J by 7 bases, with 14 bases of the junction left unmatched.

The chain employs TRBV7-2 and TRBJ2-4; no firm D call. The V end was cut by 8 bases, the J end by 9 bases, with 20 bases between. The CDR3 has 14 residues. CDR1 is SGHTA and CDR2 is FQGNSA in the germline V gene. The CDR3, as DNA: TGTGCCAGCTCTTCTGGTCCGCCTCCAGGCATTCAGTACTTC. This sequence encodes CASSSGPPPGIQYF.

The CDR3 bases are TGTGCCAGCAGAGGAAGCGGAAACACCGGGGAGCTGTTTTTT. Its protein product is CASRGSGNTGELFF. The J gene is TRBJ2-2, the V gene TRBV6-5, with TRBD2 as a possible D gene (5 bases). The ends were cut back, 6 bases at V and 2 bases at J, with 10 bases in the middle. Per the germline V gene, CDR1 is MNHEY and CDR2 is SVGAGI. There are 14 residues in the CDR3.

On this clone itself: At one of its ends the junction is not consistent with the germline gene, which may arise from a read error. The gene calls are TRBV2 and TRBJ2-5; D is perhaps TRBD2 (6 bases). The CDR3 loop spans 16 amino acids. Germline-derived CDR1 and CDR2 are SNHLY and FYNNEI. The CDR3: CASSEAQWGLQETQYF. CDR3 coding DNA: TGTGCCAGCAGCGAAGCACAATGGGGACTGCAAGAGACCCAGTACTTC.

This sequence joins TRBV5-1 and TRBJ2-7, with 7 bases identical to TRBD1. Germline lookup yields CDR1 SGHRS and CDR2 YFSETQ. V gave up 0 bases and J gave up 2 bases; unmatched junction bases: 8. The CDR3 loop spans 16 amino acids. The CDR3 DNA reads as TGCGCCAGCAGCTTGGGGGGGACAGTCAAAACCTACGAGCAGTACTTC. This sequence encodes CASSLGGTVKTYEQYF.

This chain joins TRBV11-2 and TRBJ2-1, with 10 nucleotides matching TRBD2. V dropped 1 base and J dropped 2; count of bases not matched to a gene: 2. Germline values: CDR1 SGHAT, CDR2 FQNNGV. CDR3 size: 16 residues. The CDR3, as DNA: TGTGCCAGCAGCTTAGGGGGACTAGCGCCCTACAATGAGCAGTTCTTC. Translating gives CASSLGGLAPYNEQFF.

V and J are TRBV20-1 and TRBJ2-5; 7 bases agree with TRBD1. The V gene end was trimmed by 6 bases and the J gene end by 3 bases; junction bases not matched to a gene: 1. The CDR3 length is 11 residues. CDR1 DFQATT and CDR2 SNEGSKA come from the germline V gene (reference sequence). The CDR3 DNA reads TGCAGTGCCGGGACAGAAGAGACCCAGTACTTC. It yields the protein CSAGTEETQYF.

V and J are TRBV2 and TRBJ2-5; 9 bases line up with TRBD1. There are 14 residues in the CDR3. J gave up 5 bases and V 7 bases, and 8 bases lay outside the gene matches. Per germline, CDR1 SNHLY and CDR2 FYNNEI. The CDR3 DNA sequence: TGTGCCAGCATCGTTAGGACAGGGGAGGAGACCCAGTACTTC. This sequence encodes CASIVRTGEETQYF.

The chain has TRBV4-2 and TRBJ2-1; D unclear. The CDR3 spans 14 residues. Trimming pared 4 bases from V and 5 bases from J, leaving 12 bases between. The germline V gene encodes CDR1 LGHNA and CDR2 YNFKEQ. The CDR3, as DNA: TGTGCCAGCAGCCTCGCGCGAGGTAACAATGAGCAGTTCTTC. Translated, it gives CASSLARGNNEQFF.

The chain couples TRBV9 to TRBJ1-5; 7 nucleotides agree with TRBD1. J was trimmed by 5 bases and V by 0 bases; bases with no gene match: 5. The CDR3 length is 15 residues. Germline-derived CDR1 and CDR2 are SGDLS and YYNGEE. This CDR3 is CASSVEEGAHQPQHF. CDR3 in DNA: TGTGCCAGCAGCGTAGAGGAGGGGGCTCATCAGCCCCAGCATTTT.

The V gene is TRBV7-5, the J gene TRBJ2-7; the D segment call TRBD1 is taken from the table without a DNA check. TRBV7-5 is a listed pseudogene. The CDR3 contains 15 residues. DNA for the CDR3: TGTGTCAGAAGCCCCCGGACAGGGCTCTCCTACGAGCAGTACTTC. It encodes CVRSPRTGLSYEQYF.

The gene calls are TRBV25-1 and TRBJ1-3; D uncertain. Germline CDR1 and CDR2: MGHDK and SYGVNS. The V gene lost 4 bases and the J gene lost 4 bases, with 5 bases spanning the gap. This CDR3 region has 12 residues. CDR3 region: CASSAVGNTIYF. DNA of the CDR3: TGTGCCAGCAGTGCGGTCGGAAACACCATATATTTT.